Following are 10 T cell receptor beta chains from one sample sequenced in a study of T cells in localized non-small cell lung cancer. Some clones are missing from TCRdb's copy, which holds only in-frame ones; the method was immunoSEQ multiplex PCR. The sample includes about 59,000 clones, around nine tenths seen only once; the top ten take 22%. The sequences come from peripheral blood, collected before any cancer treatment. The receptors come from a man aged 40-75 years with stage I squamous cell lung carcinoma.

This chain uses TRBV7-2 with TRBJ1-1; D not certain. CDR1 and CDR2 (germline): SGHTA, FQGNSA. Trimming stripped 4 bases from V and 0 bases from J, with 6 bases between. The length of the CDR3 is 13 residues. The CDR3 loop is CASSSSVNTEAFF. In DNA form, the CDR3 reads TGTGCCAGCAGCTCCTCAGTGAACACTGAAGCTTTCTTT. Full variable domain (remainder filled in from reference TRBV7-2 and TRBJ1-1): GAGVSQSPSNKVTEKGKDVELRCDPISGHTALYWYRQSLGQGLEFLIYFQGNSAPDKSGLPSDRFSAERTGGSVSTLTIQRTQQEDSAVYLCASSSSVNTEAFFGQGTRLTVV.

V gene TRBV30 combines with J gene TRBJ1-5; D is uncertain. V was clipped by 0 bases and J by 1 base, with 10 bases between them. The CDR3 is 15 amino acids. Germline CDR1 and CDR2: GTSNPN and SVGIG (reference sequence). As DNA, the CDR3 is TGTGCCTGGAGTGTACTAGCGGGGAGCAATCAGCCCCAGCATTTT. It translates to CAWSVLAGSNQPQHF.

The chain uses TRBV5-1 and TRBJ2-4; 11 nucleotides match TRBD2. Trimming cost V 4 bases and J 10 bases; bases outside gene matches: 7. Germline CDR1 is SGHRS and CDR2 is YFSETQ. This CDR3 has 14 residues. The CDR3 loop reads CASSGGTSGQIQYF. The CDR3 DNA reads TGCGCCAGCAGCGGAGGGACTAGCGGACAGATTCAGTACTTC.

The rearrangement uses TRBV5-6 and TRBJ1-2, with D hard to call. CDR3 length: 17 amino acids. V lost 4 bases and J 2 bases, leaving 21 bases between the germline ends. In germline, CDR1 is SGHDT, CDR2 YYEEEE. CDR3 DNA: TGTGCCAGCAGCCCCACCCTCAAGGACTGGCTGAACTATGGCTACACCTTC. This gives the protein CASSPTLKDWLNYGYTF.

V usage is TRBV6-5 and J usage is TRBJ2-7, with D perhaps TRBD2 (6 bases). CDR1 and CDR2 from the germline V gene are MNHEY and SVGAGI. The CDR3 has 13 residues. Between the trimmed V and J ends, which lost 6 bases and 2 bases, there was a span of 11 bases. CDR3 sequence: CASSDGGPYEQYF. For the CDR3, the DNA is TGTGCCAGCAGCGACGGGGGACCCTACGAGCAGTACTTC.

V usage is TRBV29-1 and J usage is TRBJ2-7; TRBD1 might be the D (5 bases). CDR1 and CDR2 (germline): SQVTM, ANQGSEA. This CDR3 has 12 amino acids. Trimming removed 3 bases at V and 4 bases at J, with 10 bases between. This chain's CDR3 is CSVDTGAYEQYF. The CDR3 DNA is TGCAGCGTTGATACAGGAGCTTACGAGCAGTACTTC.

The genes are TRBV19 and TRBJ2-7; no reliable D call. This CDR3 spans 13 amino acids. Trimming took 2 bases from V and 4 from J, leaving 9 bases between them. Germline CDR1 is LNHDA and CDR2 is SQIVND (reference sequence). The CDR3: CASSIRAEYEQYF. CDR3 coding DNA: TGTGCCAGTAGTATACGGGCAGAGTACGAGCAGTACTTC.

CDR3: CASRSMRGSGPTDTQYF. DNA of the CDR3: TGTGCCAGTAGGAGCATGAGGGGCTCAGGGCCGACAGATACGCAGTATTTT. The J gene is TRBJ2-3, the V gene TRBV19; D possibly uses TRBD1 or TRBD2 (5 bases each). Trimming took off 6 bases at V and 3 bases at J, with 22 bases between the two ends. The CDR3 runs to 17 residues. CDR1 and CDR2 from the germline V gene are LNHDA and SQIVND (reference sequence).

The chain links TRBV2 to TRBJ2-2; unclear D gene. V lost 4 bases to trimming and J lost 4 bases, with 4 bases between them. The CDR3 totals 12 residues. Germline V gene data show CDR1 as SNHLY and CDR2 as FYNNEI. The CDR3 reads CASSGRTGELFF. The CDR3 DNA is TGTGCCAGCAGTGGACGCACCGGGGAGCTGTTTTTT.

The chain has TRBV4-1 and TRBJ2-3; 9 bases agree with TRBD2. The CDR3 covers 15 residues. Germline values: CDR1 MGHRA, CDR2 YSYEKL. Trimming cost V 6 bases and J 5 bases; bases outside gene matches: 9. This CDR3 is CASRVGGGGIDTQYF. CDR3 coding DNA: TGCGCCAGCAGGGTAGGCGGGGGGGGGATAGATACGCAGTATTTT.